This T cell receptor (beta chain) was sequenced in a study of early T cells in non-severe SARS-CoV-2 infection. Study-wide points: VDJdb-based matching was biased toward anti-spike CD8 responses and missed private and CD4 specificities.

This CDR3 comprises 12 residues. V was pared by 4 bases and J by 6 bases, with 11 bases between. CDR1 is SQVTM, CDR2 ANQGSEA, per germline. Points on this clonotype: The antigen is undetermined.

TCRdb reanalysed the 5' RACE reads using MiXCR and keeps one entry per CDR3 protein. The sample carries about 56,000 distinct CDR3 sequences, approximately 15% recorded once. The sample in question was whole blood, obtained at baseline. The chain couples TRBV29-1 to TRBJ2-3, with D possibly matching TRBD2 (5 bases). This receptor was obtained from an adult who was a healthcare worker with PCR-confirmed SARS-CoV-2 infection or an uninfected control (not recorded which). The DNA of the CDR3 is TGCAGCGTTGGAGGGTGGGCGGATACGCAGTATTTT. The encoded protein is CSVGGWADTQYF.